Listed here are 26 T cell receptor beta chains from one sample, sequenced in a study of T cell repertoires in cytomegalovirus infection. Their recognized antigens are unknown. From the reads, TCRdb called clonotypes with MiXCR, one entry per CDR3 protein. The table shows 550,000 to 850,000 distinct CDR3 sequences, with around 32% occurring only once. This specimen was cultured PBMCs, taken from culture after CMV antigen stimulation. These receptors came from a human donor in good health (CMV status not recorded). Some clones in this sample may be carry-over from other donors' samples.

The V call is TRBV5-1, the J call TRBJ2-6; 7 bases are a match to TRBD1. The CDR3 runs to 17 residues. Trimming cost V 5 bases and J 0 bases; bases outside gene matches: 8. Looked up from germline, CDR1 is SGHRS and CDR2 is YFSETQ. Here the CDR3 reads CASRSGPGGSGANVLTF. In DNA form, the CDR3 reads TGCGCCAGCAGAAGCGGTCCAGGGGGCTCTGGGGCCAACGTCCTGACTTTC. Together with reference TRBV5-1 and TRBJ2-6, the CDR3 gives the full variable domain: KAGVTQTPRYLIKTRGQQVTLSCSPISGHRSVSWYQQTPGQGLQFLFEYFSETQRNKGNFPGRFSGRQFSNSRSEMNVSTLELGDSALYLCASRSGPGGSGANVLTFGAGSRLTVL.

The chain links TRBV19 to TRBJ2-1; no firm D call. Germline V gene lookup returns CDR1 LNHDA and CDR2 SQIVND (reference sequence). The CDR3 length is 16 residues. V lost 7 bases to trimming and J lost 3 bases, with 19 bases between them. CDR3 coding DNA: TGTGCCAGTATCTCAAGACCCCCATCGGGCTACAATGAGCAGTTCTTC. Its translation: CASISRPPSGYNEQFF.

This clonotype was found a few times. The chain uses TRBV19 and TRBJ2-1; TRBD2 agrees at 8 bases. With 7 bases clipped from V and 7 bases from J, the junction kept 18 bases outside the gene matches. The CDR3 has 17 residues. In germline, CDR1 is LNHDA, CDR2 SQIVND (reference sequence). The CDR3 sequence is CASTSGGARGVRNEQFF. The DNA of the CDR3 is TGTGCCAGTACGAGCGGGGGAGCTCGCGGGGTGCGGAATGAGCAGTTCTTC. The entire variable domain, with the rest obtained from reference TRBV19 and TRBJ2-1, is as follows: DGGITQSPKYLFRKEGQNVTLSCEQNLNHDAMYWYRQDPGQGLRLIYYSQIVNDFQKGDIAEGYSVSREKKESFPLTVTSAQKNPTAFYLCASTSGGARGVRNEQFFGPGTRLTVL.

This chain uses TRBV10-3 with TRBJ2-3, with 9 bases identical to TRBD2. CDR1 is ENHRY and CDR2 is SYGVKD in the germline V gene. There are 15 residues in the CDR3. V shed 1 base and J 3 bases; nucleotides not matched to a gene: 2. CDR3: CAISEWRGGTDTQYF. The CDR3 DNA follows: TGTGCCATCAGTGAGTGGCGGGGGGGGACAGATACGCAGTATTTT.

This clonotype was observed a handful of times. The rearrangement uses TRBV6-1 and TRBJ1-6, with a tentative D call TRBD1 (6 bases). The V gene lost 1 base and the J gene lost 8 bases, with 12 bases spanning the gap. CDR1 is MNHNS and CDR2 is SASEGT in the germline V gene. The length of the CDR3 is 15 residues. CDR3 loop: CASSEGRQADSPLHF. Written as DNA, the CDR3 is TGTGCCAGCAGTGAAGGGAGACAGGCTGATTCACCCCTCCACTTT.

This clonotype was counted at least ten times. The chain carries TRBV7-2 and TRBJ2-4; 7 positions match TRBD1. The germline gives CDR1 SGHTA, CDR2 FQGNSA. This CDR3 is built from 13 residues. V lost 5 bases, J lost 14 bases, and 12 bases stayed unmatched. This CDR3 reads CASSDPSTGNEYF. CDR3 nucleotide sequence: TGTGCCAGCAGCGATCCCTCGACAGGGAATGAGTACTTC.

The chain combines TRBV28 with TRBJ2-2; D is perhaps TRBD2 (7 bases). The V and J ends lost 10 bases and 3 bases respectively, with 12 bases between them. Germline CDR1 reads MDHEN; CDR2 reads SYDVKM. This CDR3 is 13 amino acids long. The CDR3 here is CAIGGEYTGELFF. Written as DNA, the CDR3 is TGTGCCATAGGGGGGGAGTACACCGGGGAGCTGTTTTTT.

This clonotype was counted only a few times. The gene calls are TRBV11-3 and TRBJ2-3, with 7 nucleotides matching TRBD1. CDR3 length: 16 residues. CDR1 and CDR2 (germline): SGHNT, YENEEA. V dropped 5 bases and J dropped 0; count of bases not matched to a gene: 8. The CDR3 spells CASSPRTGPSTDTQYF. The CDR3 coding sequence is TGTGCCAGCAGCCCCCGGACAGGTCCTAGCACAGATACGCAGTATTTT.

CDR3 DNA: TGTGCCAGTAGTACCTCCGGGACCGTATACTCTTTTTATGGCTACACCTTC. Encoded protein: CASSTSGTVYSFYGYTF. The chain uses TRBV19 and TRBJ1-2; D is perhaps TRBD1 (5 bases). CDR1 LNHDA and CDR2 SQIVND come from the germline V gene (reference sequence). V was pared by 4 bases and J by 5 bases, with 23 bases between. The length of the CDR3 is 17 residues.

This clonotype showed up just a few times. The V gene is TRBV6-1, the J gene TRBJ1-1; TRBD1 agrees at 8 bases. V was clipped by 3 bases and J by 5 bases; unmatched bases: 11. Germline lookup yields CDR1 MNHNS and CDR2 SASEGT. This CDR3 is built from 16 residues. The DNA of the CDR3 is TGTGCCAGCAGTGACGGTGACAGGGGCGCGGGTACTGAAGCTTTCTTT. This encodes CASSDGDRGAGTEAFF.

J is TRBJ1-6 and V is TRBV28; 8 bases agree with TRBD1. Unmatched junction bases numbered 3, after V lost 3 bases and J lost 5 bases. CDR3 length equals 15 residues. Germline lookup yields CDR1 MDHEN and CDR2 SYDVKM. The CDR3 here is CASSLGQVNNSPLHF. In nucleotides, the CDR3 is TGTGCCAGCAGTTTGGGACAGGTCAATAATTCACCCCTCCACTTT.

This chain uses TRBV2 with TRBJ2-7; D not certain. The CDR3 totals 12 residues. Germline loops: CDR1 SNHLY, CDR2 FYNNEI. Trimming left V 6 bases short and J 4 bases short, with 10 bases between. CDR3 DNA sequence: TGTGCCAGCAGGAACGAAGGGTACGAGCAGTACTTC. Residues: CASRNEGYEQYF.

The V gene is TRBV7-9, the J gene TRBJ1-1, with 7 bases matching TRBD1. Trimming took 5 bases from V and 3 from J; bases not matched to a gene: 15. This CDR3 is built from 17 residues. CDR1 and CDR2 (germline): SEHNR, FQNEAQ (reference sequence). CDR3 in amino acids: CASSRDFLSGQHTEAFF. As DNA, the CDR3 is TGTGCCAGCAGCCGAGACTTTTTATCGGGACAGCACACTGAAGCTTTCTTT.

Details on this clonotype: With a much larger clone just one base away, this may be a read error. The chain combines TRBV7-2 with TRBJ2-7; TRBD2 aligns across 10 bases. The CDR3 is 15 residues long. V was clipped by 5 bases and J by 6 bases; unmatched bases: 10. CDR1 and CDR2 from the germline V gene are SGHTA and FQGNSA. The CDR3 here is CASSLRGTSVTEQYF. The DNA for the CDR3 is TGTGCCAGCAGCCTGAGAGGGACTAGCGTGACCGAGCAGTACTTC.

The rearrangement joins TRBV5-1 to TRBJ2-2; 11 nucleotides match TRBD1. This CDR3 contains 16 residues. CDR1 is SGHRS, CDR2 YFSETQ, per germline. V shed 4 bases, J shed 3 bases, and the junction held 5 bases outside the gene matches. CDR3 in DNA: TGCGCCAGCAGCCAAGGACAGGGGGCGGACACCGGGGAGCTGTTTTTT. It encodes CASSQGQGADTGELFF.

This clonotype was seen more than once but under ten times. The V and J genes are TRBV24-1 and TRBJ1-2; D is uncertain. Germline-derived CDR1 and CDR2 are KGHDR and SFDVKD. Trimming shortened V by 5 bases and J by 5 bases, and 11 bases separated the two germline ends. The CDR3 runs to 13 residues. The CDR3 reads CATSAGLGYGYTF. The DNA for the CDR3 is TGTGCCACCAGTGCCGGGCTGGGGTATGGCTACACCTTC.

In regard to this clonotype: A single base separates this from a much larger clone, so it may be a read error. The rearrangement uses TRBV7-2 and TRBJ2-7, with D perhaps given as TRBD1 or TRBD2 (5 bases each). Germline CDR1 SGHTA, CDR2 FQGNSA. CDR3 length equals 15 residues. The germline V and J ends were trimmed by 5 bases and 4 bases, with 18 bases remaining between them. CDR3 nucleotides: TGTGCCAGCAGCACCAACCGGGACCTTCCATACGAGCAGTACTTC. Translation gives CASSTNRDLPYEQYF.

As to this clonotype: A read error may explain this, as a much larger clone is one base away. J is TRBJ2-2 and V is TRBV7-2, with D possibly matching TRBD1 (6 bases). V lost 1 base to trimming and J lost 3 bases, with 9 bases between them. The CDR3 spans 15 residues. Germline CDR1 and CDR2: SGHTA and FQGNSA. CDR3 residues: CASSLGNRDTGELFF. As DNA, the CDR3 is TGTGCCAGCAGCTTAGGGAACAGGGACACCGGGGAGCTGTTTTTT.

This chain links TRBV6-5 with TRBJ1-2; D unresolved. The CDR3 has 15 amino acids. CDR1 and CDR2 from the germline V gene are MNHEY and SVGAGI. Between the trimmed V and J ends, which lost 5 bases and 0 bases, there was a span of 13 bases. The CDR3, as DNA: TGTGCCAGCAGTCCGATGACGGGAGCTAACTATGGCTACACCTTC. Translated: CASSPMTGANYGYTF.

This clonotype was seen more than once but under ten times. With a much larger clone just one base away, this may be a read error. CDR3 loop: CASSTNSGNTIYF. The CDR3 nucleotides are TGTGCCAGCAGCACCAACTCTGGAAACACCATATATTTT. The chain carries TRBV7-6 and TRBJ1-3; D not resolved. This CDR3 spans 13 amino acids. Germline lookup yields CDR1 SGHVS and CDR2 FNYEAQ. The ends were cut back, 5 bases at V and 0 bases at J, with 5 bases in the middle.

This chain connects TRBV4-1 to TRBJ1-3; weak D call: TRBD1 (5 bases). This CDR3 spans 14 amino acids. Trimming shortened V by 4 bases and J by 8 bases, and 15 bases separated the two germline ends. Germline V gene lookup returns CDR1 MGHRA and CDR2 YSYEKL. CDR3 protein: CASSLEGLEDTIYF. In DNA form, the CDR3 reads TGCGCCAGCAGCCTTGAGGGGCTAGAGGACACCATATATTTT.

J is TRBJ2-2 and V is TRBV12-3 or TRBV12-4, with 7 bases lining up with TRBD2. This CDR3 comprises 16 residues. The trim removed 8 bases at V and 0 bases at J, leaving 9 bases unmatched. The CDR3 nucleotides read TGTGCCAGCCCAGCGGGTAGCGGGTCGAACACCGGGGAGCTGTTTTTT. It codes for CASPAGSGSNTGELFF.

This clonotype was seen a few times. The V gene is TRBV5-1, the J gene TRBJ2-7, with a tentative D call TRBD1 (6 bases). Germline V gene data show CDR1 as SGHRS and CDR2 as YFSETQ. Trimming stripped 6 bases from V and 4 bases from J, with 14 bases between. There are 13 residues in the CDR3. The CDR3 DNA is TGCGCCAGCAAAGGGGACAAGAGATACGAGCAGTACTTC. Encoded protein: CASKGDKRYEQYF.

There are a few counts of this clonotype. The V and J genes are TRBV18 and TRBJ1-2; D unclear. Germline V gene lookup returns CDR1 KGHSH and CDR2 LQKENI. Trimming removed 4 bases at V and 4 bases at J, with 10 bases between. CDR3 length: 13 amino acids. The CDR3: CASSQSQPYGYTF. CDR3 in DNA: TGTGCCAGCTCACAGTCCCAGCCCTATGGCTACACCTTC.

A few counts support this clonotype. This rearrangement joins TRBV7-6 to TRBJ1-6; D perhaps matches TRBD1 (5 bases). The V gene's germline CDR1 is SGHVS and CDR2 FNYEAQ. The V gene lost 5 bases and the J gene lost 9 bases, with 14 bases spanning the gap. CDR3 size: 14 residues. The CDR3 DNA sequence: TGTGCCAGCAGCCCGGGGGGGACTAGTTCACCCCTCCACTTT. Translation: CASSPGGTSSPLHF. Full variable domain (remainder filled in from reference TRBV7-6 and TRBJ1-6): GAGVSQSPRYKVTKRGQDVALRCDPISGHVSLYWYRQALGQGPEFLTYFNYEAQQDKSGLPNDRFSAERPEGSISTLTIQRTEQRDSAMYRCASSPGGTSSPLHFGNGTRLTVT.

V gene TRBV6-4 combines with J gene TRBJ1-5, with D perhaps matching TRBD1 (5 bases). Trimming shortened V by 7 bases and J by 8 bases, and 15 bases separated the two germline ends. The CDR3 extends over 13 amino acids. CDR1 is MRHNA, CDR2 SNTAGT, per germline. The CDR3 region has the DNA TGTGCCAGCACCCCTGGGGGGTTGGAGCCCCAGCATTTT. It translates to CASTPGGLEPQHF.